Following are 14 T cell receptor beta chains from one sample sequenced in a study of cytomegalovirus exposure and HLA in healthy donors. Primers included in the PCR were 60 Vbeta and 13 Jbeta primers. The assay was immunoSEQ multiplex PCR, and TCRdb's table has in-frame clones only and misses some. The sample records about 57,000 clones, 83% being singletons. The sequencing input was PBMCs. The receptors shown here come from a man aged 30 to 39 in good health and CMV-seronegative.

The genes are TRBV7-9 and TRBJ2-7; 7 bases are shared with TRBD2. Germline V gene lookup returns CDR1 SEHNR and CDR2 FQNEAQ (reference sequence). The CDR3 is 14 amino acids. J gave up 4 bases and V 5 bases, and 8 bases lay outside the gene matches. The CDR3 sequence: CASSPAGDRYEQYF. CDR3 DNA sequence: TGTGCCAGCAGCCCCGCGGGAGATCGGTACGAGCAGTACTTC.

This sequence joins TRBV5-1 and TRBJ2-5, with 10 bases lining up with TRBD1. Germline lookup yields CDR1 SGHRS and CDR2 YFSETQ. With 0 bases clipped from V and 5 bases from J, the junction kept 4 bases outside the gene matches. CDR3 size: 15 residues. The CDR3 protein is CASSLGQGAVETQYF. The CDR3 bases are TGCGCCAGCAGCTTGGGACAGGGGGCGGTGGAGACCCAGTACTTC.

This rearrangement joins TRBV5-1 to TRBJ2-3; D call uncertain. CDR1 is SGHRS, CDR2 YFSETQ, per germline. This CDR3 has 14 amino acids. The V gene lost 6 bases and the J gene lost 4 bases, with 15 bases spanning the gap. CDR3 sequence (DNA): TGCGCCAGCACCCGATCCCTAGGAGCAGATACGCAGTATTTT. It encodes CASTRSLGADTQYF.

The rearrangement joins TRBV19 to TRBJ1-3; 7 nucleotides align to TRBD1. The V and J ends lost 7 bases and 0 bases, in that order; junction bases with no gene match: 12. Per germline, CDR1 LNHDA and CDR2 SQIVND (reference sequence). CDR3 length: 17 amino acids. CDR3 amino acids: CASNSARDSSSGNTIYF. In DNA form, the CDR3 reads TGTGCCAGTAATTCTGCCCGGGACAGTAGCTCTGGAAACACCATATATTTT.

The rearrangement links TRBV19 to TRBJ1-5; the D gene is possibly TRBD1 (5 bases). Germline V gene lookup returns CDR1 LNHDA and CDR2 SQIVND (reference sequence). The CDR3 totals 16 residues. Trimming cost V 1 base and J 1 base, with 11 bases left between them. DNA for the CDR3: TGTGCCAGTAGTATAGGTCCAGGGAGGAGCAATCAGCCCCAGCATTTT. This sequence encodes CASSIGPGRSNQPQHF.

The CDR3 reads CASSLGGDEQFF. CDR3 bases: TGTGCCAGCAGCCTCGGAGGGGATGAGCAGTTCTTC. The rearrangement joins TRBV13 to TRBJ2-1, with TRBD2 as a possible D gene (6 bases). V was clipped by 5 bases and J by 8 bases, with 10 bases between them. CDR3 length: 12 amino acids. Germline CDR1 is PRHDT and CDR2 is FYEKMQ (reference sequence). Together with reference TRBV13 and TRBJ2-1, the CDR3 gives the full variable domain: AAGVIQSPRHLIKEKRETATLKCYPIPRHDTVYWYQQGPGQDPQFLISFYEKMQSDKGSIPDRFSAQQFSDYHSELNMSSLELGDSALYFCASSLGGDEQFFGPGTRLTVL.

The V gene is TRBV2, the J gene TRBJ1-2, with TRBD1 matching 7 bases. The junction had 7 bases not matched to a gene; V was cut back by 7 bases and J by 5 bases. The CDR3 is 13 residues long. Germline CDR1 SNHLY, CDR2 FYNNEI. CDR3 DNA sequence: TGTGCCAGCACGACAGGGCAACGTTATGGCTACACCTTC. Translation gives CASTTGQRYGYTF.

The chain joins TRBV6-5 to TRBJ2-3; 10 bases match TRBD1. The germline V gene encodes CDR1 MNHEY and CDR2 SVGAGI. The CDR3 has 16 amino acids. The ends lost 0 bases at V and 6 bases at J; junction bases unmatched: 6. CDR3 DNA: TGTGCCAGCAGTTACTCCCATGGACAGGGGGGCGATACGCAGTATTTT. Protein: CASSYSHGQGGDTQYF.

This clone was seen once. The CDR3 is CASSVDSTGNQPQHF. Here the CDR3 DNA reads TGTGCCAGCAGTGTGGACAGCACGGGAAATCAGCCCCAGCATTTT. V usage is TRBV7-2 and J usage is TRBJ1-5; possible D gene TRBD1, 6 bases. CDR3 length: 15 amino acids. In germline, CDR1 is SGHTA, CDR2 FQGNSA. V was shortened by 6 bases and J by 4 bases, with 16 bases between the two germline ends.

This clone was picked up a small number of times. V gene TRBV6-6 combines with J gene TRBJ1-2, with 7 bases matching TRBD1. This CDR3 has 13 amino acids. Germline assignment: CDR1 MNHNY and CDR2 SVGAGI (reference sequence). J was trimmed by 2 bases and V by 6 bases; bases with no gene match: 3. This CDR3 reads CASSQTGNYGYTF. CDR3 DNA sequence: TGTGCCAGCAGCCAGACAGGGAACTATGGCTACACCTTC.

This clone was observed a handful of times. The chain employs TRBV5-5 and TRBJ1-1; TRBD1 might be the D (6 bases). In germline, CDR1 is SGHKS, CDR2 YYEKEE (reference sequence). This CDR3 contains 14 residues. Deletions cut 4 bases from V and 0 bases from J, with 10 bases between. Here the CDR3 reads CASSVQGLNTEAFF. DNA for the CDR3: TGTGCCAGCAGCGTACAGGGCTTGAACACTGAAGCTTTCTTT.

The chain is built from TRBV6-6 and TRBJ2-1, with a weak D call TRBD2 (5 bases). This CDR3 has 13 amino acids. The V gene lost 4 bases and the J gene lost 4 bases, with 8 bases spanning the gap. The V gene's germline CDR1 is MNHNY and CDR2 SVGAGI (reference sequence). The CDR3 bases are TGTGCCAGCAGTTCCGGGGATTACAATGAGCAGTTCTTC. The encoded protein is CASSSGDYNEQFF.

This clone was observed a few times. The chain carries TRBV4-1 and TRBJ1-1, with a tentative D call TRBD1 (6 bases). Trimming stripped 5 bases from V and 3 bases from J, with 16 bases between. CDR3 length: 15 amino acids. CDR1 MGHRA and CDR2 YSYEKL come from the germline V gene. The CDR3 sequence is CASSSRTGSDTEAFF. The DNA of the CDR3 is TGCGCCAGCAGCAGCCGTACAGGGTCGGACACTGAAGCTTTCTTT.

The CDR3 protein is CASSGRTDGPYGYTF. The CDR3 bases are TGTGCCAGCAGCGGACGGACAGATGGCCCCTATGGCTACACCTTC. The chain has TRBV7-8 and TRBJ1-2; maybe TRBD1 (6 bases). CDR1 is SGHVS and CDR2 is FQNEAQ in the germline V gene. Trimming left V 5 bases short and J 4 bases short, with 17 bases between. There are 15 residues in the CDR3. The whole variable domain, remainder taken from reference TRBV7-8 and TRBJ1-2, is GAGVSQSPRYKVAKRGQDVALRCDPISGHVSLFWYQQALGQGPEFLTYFQNEAQLDKSGLPSDRFFAERPEGSVSTLKIQRTQQEDSAVYLCASSGRTDGPYGYTFGSGTRLTVV.